This is a list of T cell receptor beta chains from one sample in a study of siplizumab effects on memory and regulatory T cells. Only in-frame clones appear in the TCRdb table, and some are missing; sequencing was by immunoSEQ multiplex PCR. The profile shows 62,000 or so clones, over 80% of them singletons. The specimen sequenced was memory CD4+ T cells sorted from blood. The receptors stem from a human donor in good health. CDR3s include the opening cysteine and the closing phenylalanine or tryptophan. A D gene is named only where the DNA matches it firmly. Part of the rows lack a size; the others show once, few, many or a class for expanded clones.

>NA|TRBJ1-5|few|TRBV2
CASSQGSSLINQPQHF
TGTGCCAGCAGTCAAGGGAGCAGTCTTATCAATCAGCCCCAGCATTTT
>NA|TRBJ1-2|NA|TRBV6-5
CASRTEGPYGYTF
TGTGCCAGCAGAACCGAAGGGCCATATGGCTACACCTTC
>NA|TRBJ2-1|NA|TRBV7-2
CASSSLHSGLNEQFF
TGTGCCAGCAGCTCCCTTCATAGCGGACTCAATGAGCAGTTCTTC
>NA|TRBJ2-1|few|TRBV7-2
CASSAGAAVNEQFF
TGTGCCAGCAGCGCCGGGGCAGCGGTCAATGAGCAGTTCTTC
>TRBD2|TRBJ2-3|NA|TRBV6-6
CASSYFPRGGGDTQYF
TGTGCCAGCAGTTACTTTCCTCGGGGGGGAGGCGATACGCAGTATTTT
>TRBD1|TRBJ2-7|NA|TRBV7-2
CASSPDRDHEQYF
TGTGCCAGCAGCCCCGACAGGGATCACGAGCAGTACTTC
>TRBD2|TRBJ2-7|NA|TRBV4-1
CASRLAEGPYEQYF
TGCGCCAGCAGGCTAGCGGAGGGTCCCTACGAGCAGTACTTC
>NA|TRBJ2-7|NA|TRBV5-3
CARSATRAKPYEQYF
TGTGCCAGAAGCGCGACTAGGGCGAAGCCCTACGAGCAGTACTTC
>TRBD1|TRBJ2-5|NA|TRBV5-6
CASSPGTGSTHHQETQYF
TGTGCCAGCAGCCCCGGGACAGGTAGTACCCACCACCAAGAGACCCAGTACTTC
>NA|TRBJ1-1|NA|TRBV2
CASSAQPNTEAFF
TGTGCCAGCAGTGCACAGCCGAACACTGAAGCTTTCTTT
>NA|TRBJ1-6|NA|TRBV13
CASSLGRAKDSPLHF
TGTGCCAGCAGCTTAGGCCGGGCCAAAGATTCACCCCTCCACTTT